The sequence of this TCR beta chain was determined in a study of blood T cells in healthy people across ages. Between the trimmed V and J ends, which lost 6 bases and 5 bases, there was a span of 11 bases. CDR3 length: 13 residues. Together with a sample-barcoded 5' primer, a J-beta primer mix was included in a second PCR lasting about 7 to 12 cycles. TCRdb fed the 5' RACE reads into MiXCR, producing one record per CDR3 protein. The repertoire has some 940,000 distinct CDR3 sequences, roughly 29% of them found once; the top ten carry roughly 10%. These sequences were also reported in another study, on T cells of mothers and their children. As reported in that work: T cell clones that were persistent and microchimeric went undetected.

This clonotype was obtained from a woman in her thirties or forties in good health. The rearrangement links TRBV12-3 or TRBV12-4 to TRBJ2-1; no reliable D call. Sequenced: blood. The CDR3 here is CASRLLGHNEQFF. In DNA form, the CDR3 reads TGTGCCAGCAGACTCCTTGGGCACAATGAGCAGTTCTTC.